This TCR beta chain was recorded in a study of cytomegalovirus exposure and HLA in healthy donors. Overall study results and limits: Highly shared sequence variants in one cluster were likely a sequencing artifact. In a later analysis, DRB1 alleles had the most associated TCRs; HLA-C alleles the fewest. Clonal expansion was found to be greater in HLA-associated TCR beta chains than in equally common others in a later analysis. Data from an earlier analysis indicated that most TCR beta V segments were productive either about 87% or about 30% of the time.

The CDR3 is 14 amino acids. V lost 6 bases and J lost 8; bases outside the gene matches: 10. Germline V gene lookup returns CDR1 KGHSH and CDR2 LQKENI. The PCR had 60 Vbeta and 13 Jbeta primers. The data were produced by immunoSEQ multiplex PCR, yet TCRdb's version contains in-frame clones alone and is incomplete. In the table there are about 190,000 clones, about four fifths of which are singletons. Of note for this clone: What it binds is unknown.

The sequence was obtained from a man aged 30 to 45 in good health and CMV-seropositive. The specimen was PBMCs. This chain joins TRBV18 and TRBJ2-4; TRBD1 matches 7 bases. CDR3 region: CASSPRQGADIQYF. The CDR3 DNA reads as TGTGCCAGCTCTCCTCGACAGGGTGCGGACATTCAGTACTTC.